Included here is one T cell receptor beta chain sequence, with context. Clones were read by immunoSEQ multiplex PCR, and TCRdb kept only the in-frame ones, dropping some. The table shows 2 million to 2.5 million clones, with more than 85% occurring only once. The source of the sample is a study of shared clonotypes between healthy human individuals. About the research overall: The donors, two women and a few men, were aged 18 to 49.

The CDR3 covers 13 residues. The germline V gene has CDR1 SGDLS and CDR2 YYNGEE. Trimming stripped 0 bases from V and 0 bases from J, with 3 bases between. The V and J genes are TRBV9 and TRBJ1-2; no clear D. Specimen: naive CD4+ T cells from PBMCs. Subset specified: CD45RA+ positively selected. The clonotype originates from a man younger than 35 in good health. Some clones in this sample may be carry-over from other donors' samples. The CDR3 loop is CASSVEPNYGYTF. Written as DNA, the CDR3 is TGTGCCAGCAGCGTAGAACCTAACTATGGCTACACCTTC.